The present T cell receptor (beta chain) was sequenced within a study of cytomegalovirus exposure and HLA in healthy donors. In germline, CDR1 is SGHTA, CDR2 FQGNSA. V shed 5 bases and J 2 bases; nucleotides not matched to a gene: 10. CDR3 length: 17 amino acids. The study ran its PCR with 60 Vbeta and 13 Jbeta primers. Sequencing was performed with immunoSEQ multiplex PCR; in TCRdb, only in-frame clones are kept and a portion is missing. Altogether under 200,000 clones are present, around 65% being singletons, with the ten largest covering around 3%. Sample: PBMCs. The receptor's source is a woman aged 40-49 years in good health and CMV-seropositive. The V call is TRBV7-2, the J call TRBJ2-1; TRBD1 agrees at 9 bases. Here the CDR3 DNA reads TGTGCCAGCAGCCCGGGACAGGGAAGCCCAACCTACAATGAGCAGTTCTTC. It is translated as CASSPGQGSPTYNEQFF.